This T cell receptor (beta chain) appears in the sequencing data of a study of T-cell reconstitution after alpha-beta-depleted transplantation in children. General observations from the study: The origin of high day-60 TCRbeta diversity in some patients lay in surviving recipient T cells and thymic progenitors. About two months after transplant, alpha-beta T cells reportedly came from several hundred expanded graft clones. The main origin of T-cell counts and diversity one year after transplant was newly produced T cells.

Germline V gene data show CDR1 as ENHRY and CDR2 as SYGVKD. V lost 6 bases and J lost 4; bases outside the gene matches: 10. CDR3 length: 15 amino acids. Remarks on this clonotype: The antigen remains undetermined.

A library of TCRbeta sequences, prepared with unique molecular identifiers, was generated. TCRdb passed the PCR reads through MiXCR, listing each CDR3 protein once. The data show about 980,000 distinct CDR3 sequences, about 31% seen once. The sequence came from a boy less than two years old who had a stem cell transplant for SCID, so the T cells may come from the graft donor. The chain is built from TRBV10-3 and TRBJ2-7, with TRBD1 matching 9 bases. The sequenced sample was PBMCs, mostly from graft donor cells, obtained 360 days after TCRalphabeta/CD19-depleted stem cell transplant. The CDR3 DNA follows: TGTGCCATCAGCCCTCGGGACAGGGAAAGGTACGAGCAGTACTTC. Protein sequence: CAISPRDRERYEQYF.